This T cell receptor beta chain comes out of a study of cytomegalovirus exposure and HLA in healthy donors (dated by TCRdb to about 2017). Looking at the study overall: According to an earlier analysis of 550 to 750 of the donors, 150 million to 200 million T cells yielded some 110 million unique TCR beta sequences and more than 250 Gb of sequence data. On average, roughly 200,000 unique TCR beta nucleotide sequences were sequenced per donor among a few hundred genotyped donors of the cohort, with roughly a sixth of those sequences being non-productive. About five DR-DQ haplotypes were handled as single units for association and clustering because linkage in the cohort was strong. The study aimed to test whether signatures of past pathogen exposure could be identified by cataloging public T cell receptors. A separate validation cohort of approximately 120 different subjects was used in addition to the approximately 610-subject first cohort. Every discovery cohort repertoire had been produced on one sequencing platform. The later analysis used no new phenotypic data to find candidate immune exposures, relying instead on TCR beta sequences and their occurrence across donors. An earlier analysis of approximately 640 of the donors applied high-throughput TCR beta sequencing to assess whether each TCR beta V gene segment acted as functional or pseudogenic. Donor age, sex, ethnicity and CMV serostatus were collected together with the repertoire data. The genetic ancestry cluster associated with self-reported Caucasian donors included over 65% of the roughly 390 genotyped donors. HLA typing included class I and class II loci at four-digit resolution. Genome-wide SNP genotypes for about three fifths of the 666 donors were used in a later genetic analysis, which treated that subset as a discovery cohort. To predict cytomegalovirus infection status, the study brought together high-throughput TCR immunosequencing, statistical association of individual TCRs with disease status, and machine learning. Typing coverage varied by locus: about 620-640 donors for A, B, C, DRB1 and DQB1; more than 500 for DQA1; more than 600 for DPA1; fewer than 480 for DPB1. The study profiled the T cell repertoires of under 850 subjects by immunosequencing and related them to cytomegalovirus serostatus. In a later analysis, previously published TCR beta repertoires from 666 donors were re-analyzed and high-resolution HLA genotyping was added so that TCR occurrence patterns could be studied. An early release covering 500 to 750 HLA-typed donors comprised about 300 gigabases of sequencing data and around 80 million unique TCR sequences. Beyond this particular receptor, the publication reports: In vitro tests confirmed that a few of the cytomegalovirus-associated TCR beta chains recognize cytomegalovirus antigens. In the study, some 160 TCR beta chains were listed as associated with cytomegalovirus. Because HLA typing was missing for some donors at each locus, association tests included only the typed subset. A further reported finding was that TCR beta sequences accurately predicted the HLA-A and HLA-B alleles for most subjects in the first cohort. The sequencing pipeline was judged likely to have produced a cluster of highly shared sequence variants as a technical artifact. Across donors, most TCR sequences were observed very rarely, whereas some public TCRs were present in many individuals. Sequencing depth was assumed to be roughly uniform across donors in the presence/absence analyses, though that assumption may not hold. In a later analysis, TCR association rates were found to vary across HLA loci, with the most associated TCRs seen for DRB1 alleles and the fewest for HLA-C alleles. In a later genetic analysis, a missense DCLRE1C variant was associated with V-gene and J-gene trimming of TCR beta chains, and the association was replicated in an independent cohort. When HLA alleles, especially DR and DQ, strongly co-occurred, TCR associations were difficult to assign to individual alleles. A later analysis reported that several top co-occurrence clusters appeared linked to parvovirus B19, influenza, CMV and Epstein-Barr virus. According to the authors, the approach could potentially be generalized to other disease states and immunological phenotypes. Some IMGT-functional V segments, including TRBV6-2 and TRBV6-3, could not be told apart with the 87-base-pair reads, so those segments were excluded. In both the original and validation cohorts, the classifier was reported to diagnose cytomegalovirus status with high specificity and sensitivity. The earlier analysis of approximately 540 of the donors excluded some 15 rarely observed V segments, including chromosome 9 orphons, because counts were too low. An earlier analysis of approximately 500 of the donors showed that most TCR beta V segments appeared in productive rearrangements either about 87% or about 30% of the time, which broadly matched IMGT annotations. According to a later genetic analysis, donors in an Asian-associated ancestry cluster had fewer N-insertions in productive TCRs than the approximately 700-donor mean. Compared with equally common non-associated chains, HLA-associated TCR beta chains in a later analysis were more clonally expanded and had lower generation probabilities. Specific HLA alleles were associated with around 18,000 TCR beta sequences at a false discovery rate of 0.05 in a later analysis. A later analysis found that most CMV-associated TCR beta chains appeared HLA-restricted, with HLA associations seemingly driven largely by CMV exposure. This cohort had only TCR beta chains sequenced, and the lack of alpha or paired-chain data limited which features could be detected. CMV serostatus was the only immune exposure information available for the cohort. Linkage disequilibrium might explain the correlated functional status among segregating V segments, but an unknown experimental factor could not be excluded.

The germline V gene specifies KGHSH as CDR1 and LQKENI as CDR2. Trimming removed 2 bases from V and 4 bases from J; the gene matches leave 4 bases unexplained. There are 16 amino acids in the CDR3, from cysteine to phenylalanine inclusive. The read is trimmed to its CDR3 DNA, 48 bases read in frame from base 1. Library preparation was by the immunoSEQ multiplex PCR assay. For the multiplex PCR, a mixture combining 60 forward primers for TCR Vbeta segments and 13 reverse primers for TCR Jbeta segments was used. The CDR3 region of rearranged TCR beta genes was amplified from genomic DNA by a multiplex PCR assay. The amplified TCR beta libraries were sequenced on the Illumina HiSeq System as 87-base-pair reads. The source study handled its data this way. Across the 500 to 850 repertoires, a later analysis counted 75 million to 90 million unique TCR beta chains, 9.5 million to 13 million of which were shared by at least two donors. A nearest-neighbor algorithm error-corrected the raw reads and collapsed the reads into unique sequences, merging closely related sequences to remove PCR and sequencing errors. To assign V, D and J gene segments, CDR3 sequences were aligned to IMGT reference sequences. For a sequence to be retained, a match of at least six nucleotides was required to both a V gene segment and a J gene segment. Rearrangements were classified as productive when the CDR3 lacked stop codons and remained in frame with V and J, and all other rearrangements were classified as non-productive. CDR3 was defined according to IMGT convention as the region running from the second conserved V-encoded cysteine to the conserved J-encoded phenylalanine. The earlier analysis of 500 to 600 of the donors excluded sequences that lacked an unambiguous match to a single V gene segment. An earlier analysis of 587 of the donors called V segments functional above 56.7% productive rearrangements and segregating when the between-donor standard deviation exceeded 5%. To diagnose cytomegalovirus status from the catalog of TCR beta chain sequences, a statistical classification framework was built. V and J gene assignment, in a later analysis, came from comparing TCR nucleotide sequences with IMGT/GENE-DB human TR gene sequences. Using the TCRdist pipeline, a later analysis assigned CDR3 sequences along with most-parsimonious VDJ recombination scenarios. In a later analysis, each TCR beta chain was defined by its CDR3 amino acid sequence together with its V-gene family, and reads without a unique V-gene family were excluded. A later analysis removed roughly 590 highly shared, low-generation-probability nucleotide sequences to deal with suspected cross-contamination and a sequencing artifact. For each public chain, a later analysis derived a clonal expansion index from normalized ranks of inferred template counts within each repertoire. Generation probabilities in a later analysis came from a VDJ recombination model fitted to out-of-frame rearrangements, and those results were checked against IGoR. Hypergeometric tests were used in a later analysis to score TCR-TCR, TCR-HLA and TCR-CMV co-occurrence, with a repertoire-size bias correction applied to the TCR pairs. False discovery rates were estimated in a later analysis by permuting HLA or CMV assignments 20 times. In a later analysis, co-occurring TCRs were grouped using DBSCAN, with TCRdist sequence similarity added in when clustering inside HLA-allele-positive subsets. Repertoires with fewer than 30,000 or more than 120,000 public chains, plus five repertoires with anomalous nucleotide sharing, were excluded from co-occurrence clustering. The source is immuneACCESS, and TCRdb retained only in-frame sequences with V and J called. Part of the clones is not carried over; for the studies checked, unresolved V genes explain less than half of this, and the remainder is unexplained. V and J calls and clone size are given by that table; D and trimming were obtained from the DNA. The sample includes 140,000 to 150,000 clones, with over 60% observed a single time. Of the sample, approximately 13% is held by the ten largest clones.

As concerns this clone: Its antigen is not yet known. No much larger clone is present one base from it, and per-base qualities are unavailable.

The cohort comprised 666 healthy bone marrow donors. All cohort members were sampled while nominally healthy, although unrecorded immune exposures were likely present. The donor tested CMV seropositive, placing the donor among the 289 seropositive members of the cohort. A peripheral blood sample was collected from each donor, and TCR beta sequencing was performed on peripheral blood mononuclear cells. The Qiagen DNeasy Blood Extraction Kit was used to extract genomic DNA from the blood cell samples. The V and J genes are TRBV18 and TRBJ2-2, with 10 bases matching TRBD2. Sequencing was performed on PBMCs. The receptor's source is a man aged 40-49 years in good health and CMV-seropositive. The CDR3 here reads CASSPGIAGGTGELFF. The base sequence is TGTGCCAGCTCACCAGGGATAGCGGGAGGCACCGGGGAGCTGTTTTTT.